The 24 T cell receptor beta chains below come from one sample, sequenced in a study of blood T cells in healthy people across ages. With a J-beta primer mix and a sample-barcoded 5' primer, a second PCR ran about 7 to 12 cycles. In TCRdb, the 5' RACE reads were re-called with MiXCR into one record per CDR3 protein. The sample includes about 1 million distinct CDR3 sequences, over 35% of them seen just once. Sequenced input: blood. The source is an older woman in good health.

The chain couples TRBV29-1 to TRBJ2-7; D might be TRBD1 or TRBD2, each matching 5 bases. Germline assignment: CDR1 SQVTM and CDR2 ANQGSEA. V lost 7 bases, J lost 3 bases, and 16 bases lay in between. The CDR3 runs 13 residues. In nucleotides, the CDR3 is TGCAGCGCCGGGACCGGAGGTAACTACGAGCAGTACTTC. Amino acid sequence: CSAGTGGNYEQYF.

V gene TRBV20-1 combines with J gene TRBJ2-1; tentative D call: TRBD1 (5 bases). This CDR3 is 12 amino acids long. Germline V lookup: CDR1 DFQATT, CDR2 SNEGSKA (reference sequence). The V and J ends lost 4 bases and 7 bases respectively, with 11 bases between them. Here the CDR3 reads CSATFKGNEQFF. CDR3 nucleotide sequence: TGCAGTGCTACCTTCAAGGGGAATGAGCAGTTCTTC.

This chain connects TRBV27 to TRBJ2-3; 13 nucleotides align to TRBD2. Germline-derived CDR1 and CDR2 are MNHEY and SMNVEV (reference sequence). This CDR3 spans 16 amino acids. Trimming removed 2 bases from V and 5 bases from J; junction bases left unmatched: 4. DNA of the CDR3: TGTGCCAGCAGTTTAAGGACTAGCGGGAGAGGAGATACGCAGTATTTT. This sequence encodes CASSLRTSGRGDTQYF.

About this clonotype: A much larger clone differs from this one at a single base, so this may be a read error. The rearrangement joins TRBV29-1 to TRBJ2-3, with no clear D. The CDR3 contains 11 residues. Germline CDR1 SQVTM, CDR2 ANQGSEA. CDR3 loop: CSARFADTQSF. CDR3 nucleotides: TGCAGCGCTCGGTTCGCAGATACGCAGTCTTTT.

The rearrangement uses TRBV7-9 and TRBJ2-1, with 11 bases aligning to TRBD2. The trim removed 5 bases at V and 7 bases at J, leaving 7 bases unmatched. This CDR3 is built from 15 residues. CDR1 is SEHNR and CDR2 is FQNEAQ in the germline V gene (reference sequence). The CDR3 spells CASSPLGTSGNEQFF. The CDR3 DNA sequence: TGTGCCAGCAGCCCACTCGGGACTAGCGGTAATGAGCAGTTCTTC.

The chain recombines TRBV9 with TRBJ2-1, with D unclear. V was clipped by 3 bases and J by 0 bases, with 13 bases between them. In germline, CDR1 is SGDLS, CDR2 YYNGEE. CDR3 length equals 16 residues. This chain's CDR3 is CASSAAGQTSYNEQFF. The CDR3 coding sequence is TGTGCCAGCAGCGCCGCCGGGCAGACCTCCTACAATGAGCAGTTCTTC.

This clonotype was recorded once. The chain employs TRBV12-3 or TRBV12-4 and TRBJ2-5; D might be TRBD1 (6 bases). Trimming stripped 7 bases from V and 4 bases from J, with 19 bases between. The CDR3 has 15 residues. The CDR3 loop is CASNFGTWSSETQYF. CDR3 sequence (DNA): TGTGCCAGCAACTTCGGGACATGGTCTTCAGAGACCCAGTACTTC.

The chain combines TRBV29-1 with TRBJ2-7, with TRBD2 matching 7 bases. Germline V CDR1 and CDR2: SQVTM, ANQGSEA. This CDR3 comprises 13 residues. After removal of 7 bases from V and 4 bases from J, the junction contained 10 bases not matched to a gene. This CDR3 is CSADREEGYEQYF. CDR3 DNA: TGCAGCGCTGACCGGGAGGAAGGGTACGAGCAGTACTTC.

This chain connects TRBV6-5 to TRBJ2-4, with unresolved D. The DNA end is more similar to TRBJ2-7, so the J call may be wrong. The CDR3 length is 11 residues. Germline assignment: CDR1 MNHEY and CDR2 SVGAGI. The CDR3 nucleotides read TGTGCCAGCAGACACGACGACGAGCAGTACTTC. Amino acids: CASRHDDEQYF.

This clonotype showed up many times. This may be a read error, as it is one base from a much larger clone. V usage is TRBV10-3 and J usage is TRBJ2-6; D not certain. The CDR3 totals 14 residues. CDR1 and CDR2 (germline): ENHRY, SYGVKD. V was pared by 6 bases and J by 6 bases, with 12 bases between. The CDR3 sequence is CAISDDSVANVLTF. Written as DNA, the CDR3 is TGTGCCATCAGCGATGATAGTGTGGCCAACGTCCTGACTTTC.

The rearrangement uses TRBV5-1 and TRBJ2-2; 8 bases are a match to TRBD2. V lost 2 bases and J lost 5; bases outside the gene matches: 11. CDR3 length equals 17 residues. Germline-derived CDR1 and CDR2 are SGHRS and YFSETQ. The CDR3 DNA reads TGCGCCAGCAGCTTAAGTCAAAGCGGGAGTAGTACCGGGGAGCTGTTTTTT. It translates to CASSLSQSGSSTGELFF.

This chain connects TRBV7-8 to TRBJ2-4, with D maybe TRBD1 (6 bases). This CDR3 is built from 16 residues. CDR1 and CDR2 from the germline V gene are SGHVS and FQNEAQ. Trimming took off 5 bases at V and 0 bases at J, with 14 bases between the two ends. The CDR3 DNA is TGTGCCAGCAGCCAATACAGGGACGGAGCCAAAAACATTCAGTACTTC. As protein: CASSQYRDGAKNIQYF.

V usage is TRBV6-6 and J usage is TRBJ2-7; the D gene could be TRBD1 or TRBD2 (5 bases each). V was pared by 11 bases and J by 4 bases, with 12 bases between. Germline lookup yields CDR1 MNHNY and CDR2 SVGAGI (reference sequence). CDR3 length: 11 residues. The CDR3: CAVRDGYEQYF. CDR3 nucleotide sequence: TGTGCCGTTCGGGACGGGTACGAGCAGTACTTC.

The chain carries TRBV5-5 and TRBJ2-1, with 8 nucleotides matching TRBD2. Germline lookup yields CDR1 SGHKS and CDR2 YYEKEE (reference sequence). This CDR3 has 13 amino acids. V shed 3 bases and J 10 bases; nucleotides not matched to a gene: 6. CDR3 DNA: TGTGCCAGCAGCTCGGGGACTAGGGGCGAGCAGTTCTTC. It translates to CASSSGTRGEQFF.

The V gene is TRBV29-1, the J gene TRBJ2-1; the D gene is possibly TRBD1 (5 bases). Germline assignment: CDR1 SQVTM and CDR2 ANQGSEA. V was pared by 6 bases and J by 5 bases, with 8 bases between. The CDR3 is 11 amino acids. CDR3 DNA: TGCAGCGTAGGACACCACAATGAGCAGTTCTTC. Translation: CSVGHHNEQFF.

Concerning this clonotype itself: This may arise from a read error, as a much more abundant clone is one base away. CDR3 amino acids: CAVTRETGEQNF. For the CDR3, the DNA is TGTGCCGTCACTAGGGAGACAGGCGAGCAGAACTTC. The genes are TRBV6-6 and TRBJ2-7, with TRBD1 as a possible D gene (6 bases). The germline gives CDR1 MNHNY, CDR2 SVGAGI (reference sequence). The CDR3 sequence is 12 residues long.

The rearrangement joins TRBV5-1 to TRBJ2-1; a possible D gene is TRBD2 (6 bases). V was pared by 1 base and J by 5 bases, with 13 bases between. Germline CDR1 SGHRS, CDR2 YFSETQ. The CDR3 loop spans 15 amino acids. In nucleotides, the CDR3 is TGCGCCAGCAGCTTGATTTCTAGCGTTAACAATGAGCAGTTCTTC. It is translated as CASSLISSVNNEQFF.

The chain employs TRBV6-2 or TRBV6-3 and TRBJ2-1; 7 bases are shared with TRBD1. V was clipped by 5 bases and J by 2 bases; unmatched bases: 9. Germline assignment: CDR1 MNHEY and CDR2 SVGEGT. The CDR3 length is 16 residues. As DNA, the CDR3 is TGTGCCAGCAGTCCCCCCGGTAGGGGGCCCTACAATGAGCAGTTCTTC. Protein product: CASSPPGRGPYNEQFF.

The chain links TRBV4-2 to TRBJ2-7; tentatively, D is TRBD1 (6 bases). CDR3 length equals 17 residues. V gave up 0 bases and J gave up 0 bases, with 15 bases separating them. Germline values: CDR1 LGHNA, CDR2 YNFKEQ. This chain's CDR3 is CASSQDSMDRSSYEQYF. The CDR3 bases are TGTGCCAGCAGCCAAGATAGTATGGACAGAAGCTCCTACGAGCAGTACTTC.

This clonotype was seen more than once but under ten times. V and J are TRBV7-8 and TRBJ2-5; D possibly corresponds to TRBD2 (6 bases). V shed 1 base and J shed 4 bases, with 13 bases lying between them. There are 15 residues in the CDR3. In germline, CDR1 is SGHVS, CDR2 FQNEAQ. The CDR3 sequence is CASSLVGGSLETQYF. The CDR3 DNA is TGTGCCAGCAGCTTAGTCGGGGGTAGCTTAGAGACCCAGTACTTC.

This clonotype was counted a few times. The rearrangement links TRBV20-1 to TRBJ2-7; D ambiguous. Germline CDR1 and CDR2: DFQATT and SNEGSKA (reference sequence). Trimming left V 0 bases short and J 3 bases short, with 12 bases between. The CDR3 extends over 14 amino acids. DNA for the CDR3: TGCAGTGCTAGAGATCTCTCAGATTTCTACGAGCAGTACTTC. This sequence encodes CSARDLSDFYEQYF.

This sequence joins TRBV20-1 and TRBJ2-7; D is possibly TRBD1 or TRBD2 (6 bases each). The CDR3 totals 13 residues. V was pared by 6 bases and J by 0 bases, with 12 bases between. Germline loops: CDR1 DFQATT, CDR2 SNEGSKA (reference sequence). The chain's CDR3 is CSAGGHSSYEQYF. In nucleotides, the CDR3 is TGCAGTGCCGGGGGCCACAGCTCCTACGAGCAGTACTTC.

CDR3 region: CASSEFGTSGGETQYF. The CDR3 coding sequence is TGTGCCAGCAGTGAATTCGGGACTAGCGGGGGGGAGACCCAGTACTTC. The genes are TRBV6-1 and TRBJ2-4, with 15 positions matching TRBD2. The end of the DNA is better explained by TRBJ2-5, so the J call may be wrong. The CDR3 spans 16 residues. The V gene's germline CDR1 is MNHNS and CDR2 SASEGT.

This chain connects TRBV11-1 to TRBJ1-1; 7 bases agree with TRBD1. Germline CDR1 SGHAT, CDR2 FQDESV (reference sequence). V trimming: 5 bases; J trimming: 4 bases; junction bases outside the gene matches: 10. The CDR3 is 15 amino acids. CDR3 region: CASSPTGVLGTEAFF. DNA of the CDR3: TGTGCCAGCAGCCCCACAGGGGTTTTGGGCACTGAAGCTTTCTTT.